The rows below give T cell receptor beta chains drawn from one sample of a study of shared clonotypes between healthy human individuals. Using immunoSEQ multiplex PCR, the repertoire was profiled, and TCRdb retains in-frame clones only, with some absent. The repertoire holds around 500,000 clones, with over 70% as singletons. Sequenced input: PBMCs. These receptors originate from a woman between 40 and 50 years old in good health. Some clones in this sample may be carry-over from other donors' samples. The CDR3 runs from the conserved cysteine through the conserved F or W. The D gene is left open where the match is weak. A clone size is listed for some rows: how often the clone was seen (once, few, many), or a class if it is expanded.

TRBV9	-	TRBJ2-1	-	TGTGCCAGCAGCGTCCCCCTCGCGGGCGGCGAGCAGTTCTTC	CASSVPLAGGEQFF
TRBV9	once	TRBJ2-3	TRBD2	TGTGCCAGCAGCGTTGCGGGAGGGAGCACAGATACGCAGTATTTT	CASSVAGGSTDTQYF
TRBV19	-	TRBJ2-7	-	TGTGCCAGTAGTTCCCCCGGACTGGTCCCAACAGCGGAGCAGTACTTC	CASSSPGLVPTAEQYF
TRBV29-1	-	TRBJ1-2	-	TGCAGCGTTAGATCAGACGACTATGGCTACACCTTC	CSVRSDDYGYTF
TRBV9	-	TRBJ2-7	TRBD2	TGTGCCAGTAGCGTAGGGCCTAGCGGGGGATCCAACGAGCAGTACTTC	CASSVGPSGGSNEQYF
TRBV30	once	TRBJ1-1	-	TGTGCCTGGAGTGGTACAAGGAGCACTGAAGCTTTCTTT	CAWSGTRSTEAFF
TRBV7-2	-	TRBJ1-4	-	TGTGCCAGCAGCTTAGTTGGGGGAATGGCTGAAAAACTGTTTTTT	CASSLVGGMAEKLFF
TRBV6-1	-	TRBJ2-6	-	TGTGCCAGCAGTGAAGCCCTCGGCTCTGGGGCCAACGTCCTGACTTTC	CASSEALGSGANVLTF
TRBV19	once	TRBJ2-6	-	TGTGCCAGTAGTAAAGGACGGCGACACTCTGGGGCCAACGTCCTGACTTTC	CASSKGRRHSGANVLTF
TRBV25-1	-	TRBJ2-1	TRBD2	TGTGCCAGCAGTCCAAGCGGGAGGGTTTACAATGAGCAGTTCTTC	CASSPSGRVYNEQFF
TRBV10-2	-	TRBJ1-5	-	TGCGCCAGCAGTGAGTCGAGCGGGGGTAGTCAGCCCCAGCATTTT	CASSESSGGSQPQHF
TRBV4-3	-	TRBJ1-5	-	TGCGCCAGCAGCCAAGATCCGGGGGTGGCTCAGCCCCAGCATTTT	CASSQDPGVAQPQHF
TRBV7-8	-	TRBJ2-7	TRBD2	TGTGCCAGCAGCTTAGTAGGAGGACTAGCGGGATTGGAGCAGTACTTC	CASSLVGGLAGLEQYF
TRBV15	-	TRBJ1-2	TRBD1	TGTGCCACCAGCAGAGATAGGGGGACAGAGTCTGGCTACACCTTC	CATSRDRGTESGYTF
TRBV7-2	-	TRBJ2-7	TRBD2	TGTGCCAGCAGCCCTAGCGGGCAGAGCTCCTACGAGCAGTACTTC	CASSPSGQSSYEQYF
TRBV5-1	-	TRBJ2-7	TRBD2	TGCGCCAGCAGCCTAGCGGGAGCTAGGGGCGAGCAGTACTTC	CASSLAGARGEQYF
TRBV11-2	-	TRBJ2-7	-	TGTGCCAGCAGCCGCAGCGGCGGGACAGTCTCCTACGAGCAGTACTTC	CASSRSGGTVSYEQYF
TRBV19	-	TRBJ1-2	-	TGTGCCAGTAGTATCCACCCCCTGACAATTCGAAGGGACTATGGCTACACCTTC	CASSIHPLTIRRDYGYTF
TRBV15	-	TRBJ1-4	-	TGTGCCACCAGCAGAGAAGCAGGGCTCGGTGAAAAACTGTTTTTT	CATSREAGLGEKLFF
TRBV5-4	-	TRBJ2-1	-	TGTGCCAGCAGCTCCGAAACTGGGAATGAGCAGTTCTTC	CASSSETGNEQFF
TRBV4-3	-	TRBJ2-7	TRBD1	TGCGCCAGCAGCCAAGAAGTTGGGACAGGGAACTACGAGCAGTACTTC	CASSQEVGTGNYEQYF
TRBV28	-	TRBJ1-2	-	TGTGCCAGCAGCCCAAACCCCACAGTAAACTATGGCTACACCTTC	CASSPNPTVNYGYTF
TRBV5-8	-	TRBJ2-7	-	TGTGCCAGCAGCTTGAGGGTAAAGGAGGAGCAGTACTTC	CASSLRVKEEQYF
TRBV7-9	-	TRBJ2-1	-	TGTGCCAGCAACCCCCCGGCAGGGTCTAATGAGCAGTTCTTC	CASNPPAGSNEQFF
TRBV4-1	-	TRBJ2-7	TRBD2	TGCGCCAGCCTGCGGGGGGAAGGTGGGGCCTACGAGCAGTACTTC	CASLRGEGGAYEQYF
TRBV7-8	-	TRBJ1-1	TRBD1	TGTGCCAGCAGCATATCAACAGGGGAGGTGAACACTGAAGCTTTCTTT	CASSISTGEVNTEAFF
TRBV7-8	many	TRBJ2-5	-	TGTGCCAGCAGCCCCACAGGAAACCAAGAGACCCAGTACTTC	CASSPTGNQETQYF
TRBV10-3	-	TRBJ2-7	TRBD2	TGTGCCATCAGTGGAGGGGGACTAGCGCTACGCTACGAGCAGTACTTC	CAISGGGLALRYEQYF
TRBV27	-	TRBJ1-2	-	TGTGCCAGCACCTGCCGGTCCGGCTACACCTTC	CASTCRSGYTF
TRBV11-2	-	TRBJ2-7	-	TGTGCCAGCAGCTTAGATCCTGGGAGTTCTGTCGAGCAGTACTTC	CASSLDPGSSVEQYF
TRBV5-1	-	TRBJ2-2	TRBD1	TGCGCCAGCAGAGAAACTGGGACAGATCTCTACGGGGAGCTGTTTTTT	CASRETGTDLYGELFF
TRBV5-8	-	TRBJ2-7	-	TGTGCCAGCAGCTCTCCTGACATCTACGAGCAGTACTTC	CASSSPDIYEQYF
TRBV5-1	-	TRBJ2-3	TRBD2	TGCGCCAGCAGGGTTAGCGGGACCTCAGATACGCAGTATTTT	CASRVSGTSDTQYF
TRBV5-6	many	TRBJ2-5	-	TGTGCCAGCAGCTTGCCAGCGCAAGAGACCCAGTACTTC	CASSLPAQETQYF
TRBV28	-	TRBJ1-3	-	TGTGCCAGCGTTAGGGGGGCGAGCTCTGGAAACACCATATATTTT	CASVRGASSGNTIYF
TRBV19	-	TRBJ2-1	TRBD2	TGTGCCAGTAGTGTGACTAGCGGGATGGGGAATGAGCAGTTCTTC	CASSVTSGMGNEQFF
TRBV6-6	-	TRBJ1-1	-	TGTGCCAGCAGTTACTCATTCGCTGAAGCTTTCTTT	CASSYSFAEAFF
TRBV5-1	-	TRBJ2-7	-	TGCGCCAGCAGCTTGTTGCAGACCTACGAGCAGTACTTC	CASSLLQTYEQYF
TRBV28	-	TRBJ1-2	-	TGTGCCAGCAGCCCCCTCCCTCCTCGCCGCGGTAGTGGCTACACCTTC	CASSPLPPRRGSGYTF
TRBV5-1	once	TRBJ2-5	-	TGCGCCAGCAGCTTGGAGCACAGGGTACAAGAGACCCAGTACTTC	CASSLEHRVQETQYF
TRBV6-1	-	TRBJ2-1	-	TGTGCCAGCACCCCGACAGTCTACAATGAGCAGTTCTTC	CASTPTVYNEQFF
TRBV7-3	-	TRBJ2-2	TRBD1	TGTGCCAGCACCTTCGGATTGGGACAGGGGACGAACACCGGGGAGCTGTTTTTT	CASTFGLGQGTNTGELFF
TRBV7-2	-	TRBJ2-7	-	TGTGCCAGCAGCTACTTTAGGGCCTACGAGCAGTACTTC	CASSYFRAYEQYF
TRBV19	once	TRBJ2-7	-	TGTGCCAGTAGTGTCGCGCTCGACTACGAGCAGTACTTC	CASSVALDYEQYF
TRBV6-5	-	TRBJ2-1	-	TGTGCCACATCGAGGGACTCCCGGACGGGTGAGCAGTTCTTC	CATSRDSRTGEQFF
TRBV5-4	-	TRBJ2-5	TRBD2	TGTGCCAGCAGCTTGAGGCTAGCGGGGCAAGAGACCCAGTACTTC	CASSLRLAGQETQYF
TRBV6-5	-	TRBJ1-1	-	TGTGCCAGCACCCAATTTACTGAAGCTTTCTTT	CASTQFTEAFF
TRBV7-3	few	TRBJ2-1	-	TGTGCCAGCAGCCCAGGGAGCTCCTACAATGAGCAGTTCTTC	CASSPGSSYNEQFF